This is a list of T cell receptor beta chains from one sample in a study of blood T cell repertoires in COVID-19. The table came from immunoSEQ multiplex PCR; TCRdb's copy has only in-frame clones and leaves some out. The sample shows about 39,000 clones, roughly nine tenths of them seen only once. The sample was peripheral blood. These receptors all come from a man aged 50 to 60 with active COVID-19. The conserved cysteine and the conserved F or W are not part of the CDR3 here.

v_call: TRBV7-2
cdr3_aa: ASCYRDRGTDTQY